This TCR beta chain was captured by sequencing in a study of T cells in Graves' hyperthyroidism and ophthalmopathy. Study results and limitations: Clonotypes that were expanded in thyroid above 0.001 mostly appeared in blood too. The model predicted ophthalmopathy a median approximately six months before onset.

The CDR3 has 14 amino acids. The germline gives CDR1 SGHAT, CDR2 FQNNGV. V was trimmed by 5 bases and J by 5 bases, leaving 15 bases between them. Absence of ophthalmopathy progression within 18 months defined stable Graves' hyperthyroidism. Each diagnosis drew on symptoms, thyroxine, TRAb, thyroid ultrasound and orbital computed tomography findings. RNA transcripts provided the source from which TCR beta CDR3 regions were amplified. Primed by the HTBI set, a first-round RT-PCR was run on the TCR CDR3. A single record per CDR3 protein comes from TCRdb applying MiXCR to the multiplex PCR reads. The sample lists some 270,000 distinct CDR3 sequences, roughly an eighth occurring once. This clonotype was found many times. The antigen remains undetermined.

What was sequenced was blood. The origin of this receptor is a woman in her thirties or forties with Graves' hyperthyroidism. The chain joins TRBV11-2 to TRBJ2-5, with D possibly called TRBD1 or TRBD2 (6 bases each). CDR3 coding DNA: TGTGCCAGCAGCCCCACACCCGGGGGCGAGACCCAGTACTTC. It is translated as CASSPTPGGETQYF.